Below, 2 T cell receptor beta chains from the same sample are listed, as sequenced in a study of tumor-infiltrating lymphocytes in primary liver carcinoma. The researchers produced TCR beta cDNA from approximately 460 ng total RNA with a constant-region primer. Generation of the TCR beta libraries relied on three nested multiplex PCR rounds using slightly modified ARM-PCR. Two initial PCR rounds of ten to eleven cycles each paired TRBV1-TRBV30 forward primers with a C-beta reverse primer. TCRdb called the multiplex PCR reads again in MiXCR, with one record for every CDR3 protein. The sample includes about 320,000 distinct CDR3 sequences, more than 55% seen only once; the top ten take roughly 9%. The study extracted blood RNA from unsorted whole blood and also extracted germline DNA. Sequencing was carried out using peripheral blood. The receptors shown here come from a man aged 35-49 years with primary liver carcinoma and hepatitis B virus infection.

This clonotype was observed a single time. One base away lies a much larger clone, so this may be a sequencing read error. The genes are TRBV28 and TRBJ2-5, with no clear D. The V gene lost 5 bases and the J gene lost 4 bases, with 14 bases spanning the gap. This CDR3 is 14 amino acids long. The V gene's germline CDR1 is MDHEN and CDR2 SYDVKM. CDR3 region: CASSPAVGGETQYF. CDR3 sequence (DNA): TGTGCCAGCAGTCCTGCGGTCGGCGGAGAGACCCAGTACTTC.

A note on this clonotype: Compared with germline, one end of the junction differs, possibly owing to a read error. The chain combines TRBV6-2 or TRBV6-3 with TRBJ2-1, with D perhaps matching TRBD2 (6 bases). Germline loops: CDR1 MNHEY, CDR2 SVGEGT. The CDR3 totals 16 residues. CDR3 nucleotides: TGTGCCAGCAGTTATTATAGCGGAAGCTCCTACAATGAGCAGTCCTTC. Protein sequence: CASSYYSGSSYNEQSF.